This is a list of T cell receptor beta chains from one sample in a study of technical replicates of blood from several donors. Data came from immunoSEQ multiplex PCR; TCRdb stores just in-frame clones and leaves some out. The sample records almost 65,000 clones, around 85% being singletons. The sample consisted of PBMCs. Every receptor here comes from a human donor in good health. Some clones in this sample may be carry-over from other donors' samples. Both conserved end residues are part of each CDR3. D genes are given only for firm matches. Size is stated for part of the rows, as once, few or many counts, or as a class when the clone is expanded.

d_gene	v_gene	j_gene	abundance	CDR3nt	CDR3aa
TRBD2	TRBV4-2	TRBJ2-1	once	TGTGCCAGCAGCCAAGCGGGGACTAGCGGGAGGGCCGGCAGCAATGAGCAGTTCTTC	CASSQAGTSGRAGSNEQFF
TRBD1	TRBV4-2	TRBJ1-1	medium-sized	TGTGCCAGCAGCCAAGATGCCGGGACAGGCTCCACTGAAGCTTTCTTT	CASSQDAGTGSTEAFF
NA	TRBV19	TRBJ2-7	NA	TGTGCCAGTAGTATAGATTCAGGGAACGAGCAGTACTTC	CASSIDSGNEQYF
TRBD2	TRBV7-2	TRBJ2-3	few	TGTGCCAGCAGCTTACTAGCGGGGAAGAGGGGAGATACGCAGTATTTT	CASSLLAGKRGDTQYF
NA	TRBV6-6	TRBJ2-1	NA	TGTGCCAGCAGTTATAACCCAGGGAAGCCCTACAATGAGCAGTTCTTC	CASSYNPGKPYNEQFF
TRBD2	TRBV9	TRBJ2-1	NA	TGTGCCAGCAGCCCACGAGGTTTGACTAGCGGGAGAGATGAGCAGTTCTTC	CASSPRGLTSGRDEQFF
TRBD1	TRBV5-1	TRBJ1-2	NA	TGCGCCAGCAGTCGCAGAGGGACAGAGGATGGCTACACCTTC	CASSRRGTEDGYTF
NA	TRBV6-5	TRBJ1-2	NA	TGTGCCAGCAGCCCAACGGCAACAGCTAACTATGGCTACACCTTC	CASSPTATANYGYTF
TRBD2	TRBV10-3	TRBJ2-1	NA	TGTGCCGTAAGCGGGGGCAATGAGCAGTTCTTC	CAVSGGNEQFF
NA	TRBV27	TRBJ1-6	NA	TGTGCCAGCAGTTTCGGGGGACCGGGATCACCCCTCCACTTT	CASSFGGPGSPLHF
NA	TRBV7-3	TRBJ1-1	NA	TGTGCCAGCAGCTTATCGGCGGAGATGAACACTGAAGCTTTCTTT	CASSLSAEMNTEAFF
NA	TRBV19	TRBJ1-3	NA	TGTGCCAGTAGCGGGGGGCCTGGAAACACCATATATTTT	CASSGGPGNTIYF
TRBD2	TRBV5-1	TRBJ2-1	medium-sized	TGCGCCAGCAGTTCGAGCGGGGGTTACAATGAGCAGTTCTTC	CASSSSGGYNEQFF
TRBD2	TRBV2	TRBJ2-7	medium-sized	TGTGCCAGCAGTGATCCACACAGGGTTTTTCTTTCTAGCGGGGGGGCCGACAAGCAGTACTTC	CASSDPHRVFLSSGGADKQYF
NA	TRBV27	TRBJ2-5	NA	TGTGCCAGCAGACAAGGAGGGGTTGAGACCCAGTACTTC	CASRQGGVETQYF
NA	TRBV20-1	TRBJ2-5	NA	TGCAGTGCTAGGGTCGGAGGGGCCCAGTACTTC	CSARVGGAQYF